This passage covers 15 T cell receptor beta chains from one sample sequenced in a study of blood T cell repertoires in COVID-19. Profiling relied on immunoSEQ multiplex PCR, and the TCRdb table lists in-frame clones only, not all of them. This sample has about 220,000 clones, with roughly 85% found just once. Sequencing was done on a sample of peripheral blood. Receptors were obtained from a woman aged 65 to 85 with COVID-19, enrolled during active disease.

CDR3 nucleotides: TGTGCCAGTAGTACCGAACGGGGGGCTTTCTTT. This codes for CASSTERGAFF. V gene TRBV19 combines with J gene TRBJ1-1, with D possibly TRBD1 on 5 matching bases. The ends were cut back, 4 bases at V and 11 bases at J, with 11 bases in the middle. There are 11 residues in the CDR3. Germline CDR1 is LNHDA and CDR2 is SQIVND (reference sequence).

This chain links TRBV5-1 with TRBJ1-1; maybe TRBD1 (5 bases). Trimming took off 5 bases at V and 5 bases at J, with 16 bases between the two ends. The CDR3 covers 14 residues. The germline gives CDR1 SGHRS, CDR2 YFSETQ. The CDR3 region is CASRSHYRPTEAFF. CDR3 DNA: TGCGCCAGCAGATCCCACTACAGGCCGACTGAAGCTTTCTTT. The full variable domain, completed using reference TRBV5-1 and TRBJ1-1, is KAGVTQTPRYLIKTRGQQVTLSCSPISGHRSVSWYQQTPGQGLQFLFEYFSETQRNKGNFPGRFSGRQFSNSRSEMNVSTLELGDSALYLCASRSHYRPTEAFFGQGTRLTVV.

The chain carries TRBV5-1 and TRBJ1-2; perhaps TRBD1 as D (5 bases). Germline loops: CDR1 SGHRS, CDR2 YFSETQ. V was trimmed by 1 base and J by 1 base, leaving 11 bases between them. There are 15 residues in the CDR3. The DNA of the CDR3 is TGCGCCAGCAGCTTGCTGCAGGGCCTTAACTATGGCTACACCTTC. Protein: CASSLLQGLNYGYTF.

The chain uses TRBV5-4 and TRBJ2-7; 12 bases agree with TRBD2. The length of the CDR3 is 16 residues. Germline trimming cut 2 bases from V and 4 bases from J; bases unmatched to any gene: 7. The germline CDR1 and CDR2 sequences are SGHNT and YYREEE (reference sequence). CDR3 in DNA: TGTGCCAGCAGCTTCTTCCGGACTAGCGGGGCGTACGAGCAGTACTTC. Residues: CASSFFRTSGAYEQYF.

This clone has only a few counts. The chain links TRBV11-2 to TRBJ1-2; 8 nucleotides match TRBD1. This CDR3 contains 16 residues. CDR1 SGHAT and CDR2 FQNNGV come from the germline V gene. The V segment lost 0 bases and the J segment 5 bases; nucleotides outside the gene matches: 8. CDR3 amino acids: CASSLDDRGVGYGYTF. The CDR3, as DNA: TGTGCCAGCAGCTTAGATGACAGGGGCGTTGGTTATGGCTACACCTTC. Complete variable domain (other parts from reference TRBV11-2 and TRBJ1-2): EAGVAQSPRYKIIEKRQSVAFWCNPISGHATLYWYQQILGQGPKLLIQFQNNGVVDDSQLPKDRFSAERLKGVDSTLKIQPAKLEDSAVYLCASSLDDRGVGYGYTFGSGTRLTVV.

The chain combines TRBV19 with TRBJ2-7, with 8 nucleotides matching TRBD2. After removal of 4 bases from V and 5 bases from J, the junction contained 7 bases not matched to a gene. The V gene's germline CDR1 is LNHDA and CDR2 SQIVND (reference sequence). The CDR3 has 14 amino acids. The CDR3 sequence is CASSKSGSSNEQYF. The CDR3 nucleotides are TGTGCCAGTAGTAAAAGCGGGAGTTCAAACGAGCAGTACTTC.

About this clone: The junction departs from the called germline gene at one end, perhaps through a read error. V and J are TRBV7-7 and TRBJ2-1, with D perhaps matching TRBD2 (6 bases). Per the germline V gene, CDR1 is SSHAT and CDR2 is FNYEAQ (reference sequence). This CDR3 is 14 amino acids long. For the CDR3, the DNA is TGTGCTAGCAGCTTAGGAGGGCTAGGTAGTGAGCAGTTCTTC. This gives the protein CASSLGGLGSEQFF.

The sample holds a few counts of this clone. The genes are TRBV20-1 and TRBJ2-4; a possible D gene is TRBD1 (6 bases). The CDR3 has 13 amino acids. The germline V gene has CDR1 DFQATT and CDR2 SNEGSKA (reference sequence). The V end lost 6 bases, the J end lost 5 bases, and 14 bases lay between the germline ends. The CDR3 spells CSASRTEQNIQYF. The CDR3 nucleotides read TGCAGTGCCAGTCGGACAGAACAAAACATTCAGTACTTC.

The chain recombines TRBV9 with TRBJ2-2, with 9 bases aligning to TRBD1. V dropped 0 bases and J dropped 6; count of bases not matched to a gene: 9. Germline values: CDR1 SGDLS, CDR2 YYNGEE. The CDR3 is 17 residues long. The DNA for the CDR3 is TGTGCCAGCAGCGTAGGCGGGACAGGGCCCGGGTCCGGGGAGCTGTTTTTT. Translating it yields CASSVGGTGPGSGELFF.

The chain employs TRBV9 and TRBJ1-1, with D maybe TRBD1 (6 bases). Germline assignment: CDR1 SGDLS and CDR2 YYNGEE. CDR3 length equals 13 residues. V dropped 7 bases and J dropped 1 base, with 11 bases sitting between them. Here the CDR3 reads CASGQSQNTEAFF. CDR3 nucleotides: TGTGCCAGCGGACAGAGCCAGAACACTGAAGCTTTCTTT. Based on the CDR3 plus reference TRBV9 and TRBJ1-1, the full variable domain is DSGVTQTPKHLITATGQRVTLRCSPRSGDLSVYWYQQSLDQGLQFLIQYYNGEERAKGNILERFSAQQFPDLHSELNLSSLELGDSALYFCASGQSQNTEAFFGQGTRLTVV.

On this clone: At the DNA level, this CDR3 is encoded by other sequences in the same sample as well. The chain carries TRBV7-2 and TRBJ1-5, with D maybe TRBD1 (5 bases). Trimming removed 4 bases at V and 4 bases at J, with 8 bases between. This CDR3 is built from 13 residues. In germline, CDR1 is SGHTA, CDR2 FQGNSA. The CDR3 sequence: CASSSDSNQPQHF. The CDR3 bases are TGTGCCAGCAGCTCAGACAGTAATCAGCCCCAGCATTTT.

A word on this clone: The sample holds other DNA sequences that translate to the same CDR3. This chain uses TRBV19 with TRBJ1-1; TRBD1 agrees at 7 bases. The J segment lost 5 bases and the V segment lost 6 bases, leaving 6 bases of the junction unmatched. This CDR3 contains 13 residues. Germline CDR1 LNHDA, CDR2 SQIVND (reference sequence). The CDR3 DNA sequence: TGTGCCAGTAGGCAGGGGGGAGGAACTGAAGCTTTCTTT. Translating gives CASRQGGGTEAFF.

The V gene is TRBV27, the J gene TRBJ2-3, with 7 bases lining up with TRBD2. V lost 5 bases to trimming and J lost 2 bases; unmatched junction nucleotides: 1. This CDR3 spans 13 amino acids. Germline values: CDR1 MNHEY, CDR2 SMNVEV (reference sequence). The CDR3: CASSGDYTDTQYF. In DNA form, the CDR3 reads TGTGCCAGCAGTGGGGACTACACAGATACGCAGTATTTT.

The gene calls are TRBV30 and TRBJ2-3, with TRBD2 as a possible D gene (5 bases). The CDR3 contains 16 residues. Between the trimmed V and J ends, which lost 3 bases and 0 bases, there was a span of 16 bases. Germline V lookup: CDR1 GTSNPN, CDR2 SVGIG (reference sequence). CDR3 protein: CAWSGEVGGSTDTQYF. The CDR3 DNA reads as TGTGCCTGGAGCGGAGAGGTTGGCGGGAGCACAGATACGCAGTATTTT.

The CDR3 sequence: CAWGTGDYGYTF. CDR3 DNA: TGTGCCTGGGGGACAGGAGACTATGGCTACACCTTC. J is TRBJ1-2 and V is TRBV30; 8 bases are a match to TRBD1. This CDR3 comprises 12 residues. CDR1 is GTSNPN and CDR2 is SVGIG in the germline V gene (reference sequence). The junction had 2 bases not matched to a gene; V was cut back by 5 bases and J by 3 bases.